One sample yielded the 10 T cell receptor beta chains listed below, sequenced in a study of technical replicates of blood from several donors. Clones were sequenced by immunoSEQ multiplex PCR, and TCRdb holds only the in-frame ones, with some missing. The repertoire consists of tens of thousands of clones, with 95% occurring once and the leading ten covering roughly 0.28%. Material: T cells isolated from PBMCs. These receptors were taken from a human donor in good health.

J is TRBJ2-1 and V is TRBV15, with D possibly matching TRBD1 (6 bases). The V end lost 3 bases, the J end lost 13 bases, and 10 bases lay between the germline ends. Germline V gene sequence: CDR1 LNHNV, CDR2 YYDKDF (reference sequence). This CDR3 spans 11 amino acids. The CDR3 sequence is CATSSYRAQFF. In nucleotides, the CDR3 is TGTGCCACCAGCAGCTACAGGGCCCAGTTCTTC.

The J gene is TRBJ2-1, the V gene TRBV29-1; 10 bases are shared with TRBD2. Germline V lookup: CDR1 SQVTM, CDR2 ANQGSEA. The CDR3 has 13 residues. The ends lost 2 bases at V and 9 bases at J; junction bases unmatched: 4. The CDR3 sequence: CSVEIAGGGEQFF. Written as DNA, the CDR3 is TGCAGCGTTGAAATAGCGGGGGGCGGTGAGCAGTTCTTC.

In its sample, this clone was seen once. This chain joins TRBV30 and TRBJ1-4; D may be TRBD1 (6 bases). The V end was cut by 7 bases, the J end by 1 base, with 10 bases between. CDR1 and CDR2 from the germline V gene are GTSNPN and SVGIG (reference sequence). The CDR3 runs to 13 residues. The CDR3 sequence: CALQGITNEKLFF. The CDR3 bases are TGTGCCTTACAGGGAATAACTAATGAAAAACTGTTTTTT.

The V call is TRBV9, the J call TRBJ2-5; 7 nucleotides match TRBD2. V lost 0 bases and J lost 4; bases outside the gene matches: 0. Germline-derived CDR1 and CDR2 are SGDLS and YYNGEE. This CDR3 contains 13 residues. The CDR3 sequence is CASSVGTRETQYF. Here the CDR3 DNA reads TGTGCCAGCAGCGTAGGGACTAGAGAGACCCAGTACTTC.

CDR3 amino acids: CASSHPGPMLDTEAFF. CDR3 sequence (DNA): TGTGCCAGCAGTCACCCAGGGCCCATGCTGGACACTGAAGCTTTCTTT. The chain combines TRBV28 with TRBJ1-1, with D tentatively TRBD1 (5 bases). Trimming shortened V by 5 bases and J by 3 bases, and 19 bases separated the two germline ends. The CDR3 consists of 16 residues. The germline V gene has CDR1 MDHEN and CDR2 SYDVKM.

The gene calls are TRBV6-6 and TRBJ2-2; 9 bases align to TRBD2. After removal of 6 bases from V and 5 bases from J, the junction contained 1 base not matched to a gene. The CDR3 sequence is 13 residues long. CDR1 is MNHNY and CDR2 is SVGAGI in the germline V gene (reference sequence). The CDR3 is CASRTSGTGELFF. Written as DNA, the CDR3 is TGTGCCAGCAGGACTAGCGGAACCGGGGAGCTGTTTTTT.

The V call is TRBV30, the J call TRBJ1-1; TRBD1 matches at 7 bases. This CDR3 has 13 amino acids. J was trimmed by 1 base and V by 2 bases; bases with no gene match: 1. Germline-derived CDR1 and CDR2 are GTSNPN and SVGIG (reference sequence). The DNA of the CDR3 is TGTGCCTGGAGTACAGGGGAGAACACTGAAGCTTTCTTT. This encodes CAWSTGENTEAFF.

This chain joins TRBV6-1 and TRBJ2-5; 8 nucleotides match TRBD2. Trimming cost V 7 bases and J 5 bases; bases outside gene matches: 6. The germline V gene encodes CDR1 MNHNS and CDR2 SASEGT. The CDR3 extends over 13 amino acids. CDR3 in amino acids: CASILSGTETQYF. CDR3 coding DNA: TGTGCCAGCATCCTTAGCGGGACGGAGACCCAGTACTTC.

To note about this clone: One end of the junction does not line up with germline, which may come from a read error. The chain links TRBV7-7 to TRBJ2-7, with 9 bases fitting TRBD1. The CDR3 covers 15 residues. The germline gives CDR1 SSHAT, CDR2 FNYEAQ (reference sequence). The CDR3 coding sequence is TGTGCTAGCAGCTTAGGGGACAGGGATTTCTACGAGCAGTACTTC. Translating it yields CASSLGDRDFYEQYF.

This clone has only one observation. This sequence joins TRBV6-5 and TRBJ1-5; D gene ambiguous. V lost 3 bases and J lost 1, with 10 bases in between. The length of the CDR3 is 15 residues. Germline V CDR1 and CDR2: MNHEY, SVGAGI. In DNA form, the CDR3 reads TGTGCCAGCAGTTATTGGAGGGTGAGCAATCAGCCCCAGCATTTT. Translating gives CASSYWRVSNQPQHF.